Below, 10 T cell receptor beta chains from the same sample are listed, as sequenced in a study of blood T cell repertoires in COVID-19. The method was immunoSEQ multiplex PCR; TCRdb's version includes in-frame clones alone and lacks a portion of them. This table holds around 200,000 clones, roughly 87% found once. Sample: peripheral blood. These receptors were obtained from a woman aged 40 to 50 with acute or convalescent COVID-19.

The J gene is TRBJ1-3, the V gene TRBV5-1; D is uncertain. Trimming cost V 0 bases and J 2 bases, with 9 bases left between them. The CDR3 loop spans 15 amino acids. Germline V gene lookup returns CDR1 SGHRS and CDR2 YFSETQ. This CDR3 reads CASSLEGSAGNTIYF. The CDR3 DNA reads TGCGCCAGCAGCTTGGAAGGGAGCGCTGGAAACACCATATATTTT.

The chain recombines TRBV28 with TRBJ1-5; 8 bases align to TRBD1. CDR1 is MDHEN and CDR2 is SYDVKM in the germline V gene. This CDR3 has 18 amino acids. V was pared by 6 bases and J by 6 bases, with 19 bases of the junction left unmatched. CDR3 DNA: TGTGCCAGCAGCCCAGTAGGGACACACAGGGGGTTAGGTCAGCCCCAGCATTTT. This codes for CASSPVGTHRGLGQPQHF. Using reference TRBV28 and TRBJ1-5 for the parts outside the CDR3, the full variable domain is DVKVTQSSRYLVKRTGEKVFLECVQDMDHENMFWYRQDPGLGLRLIYFSYDVKMKEKGDIPEGYSVSREKKERFSLILESASTNQTSMYLCASSPVGTHRGLGQPQHFGDGTRLSIL.

The chain joins TRBV6-4 to TRBJ2-1; TRBD2 matches 7 bases. The CDR3 length is 12 residues. Trimming cost V 6 bases and J 11 bases; bases outside gene matches: 7. Germline V lookup: CDR1 MRHNA, CDR2 SNTAGT. The CDR3 bases are TGTGCCAGCAGGGAATCGGGAGGCCAGCAGTTCTTC. Protein sequence: CASRESGGQQFF.

The genes are TRBV7-3 and TRBJ1-1; TRBD1 might be the D (5 bases). V was pared by 2 bases and J by 6 bases, with 13 bases between. Germline V gene data show CDR1 as SGHTA and CDR2 as FQGTGA. This CDR3 has 14 amino acids. CDR3 nucleotides: TGTGCCAGCAGCTTAGGAAGCAGGGCCCCTGAAGCTTTCTTT. This gives the protein CASSLGSRAPEAFF.

This chain uses TRBV9 with TRBJ2-2; D call uncertain. Trimming removed 0 bases at V and 0 bases at J, with 6 bases between. CDR1 is SGDLS and CDR2 is YYNGEE in the germline V gene. CDR3 length: 15 amino acids. The DNA of the CDR3 is TGTGCCAGCAGCGTAGGAACAGCGAACACCGGGGAGCTGTTTTTT. It yields the protein CASSVGTANTGELFF.

This clone appeared a few times. The chain links TRBV5-4 to TRBJ2-1, with 11 positions matching TRBD2. The V and J ends lost 1 base and 7 bases, in that order; junction bases with no gene match: 1. This CDR3 spans 14 amino acids. CDR1 and CDR2 (germline): SGHNT, YYREEE (reference sequence). In nucleotides, the CDR3 is TGTGCCAGCAGCTTGACTAGCGGGAGTAATGAGCAGTTCTTC. It yields the protein CASSLTSGSNEQFF. The variable domain in full, with the rest retrieved from reference TRBV5-4 and TRBJ2-1, is ETGVTQSPTHLIKTRGQQVTLRCSSQSGHNTVSWYQQALGQGPQFIFQYYREEENGRGNFPPRFSGLQFPNYSSELNVNALELDDSALYLCASSLTSGSNEQFFGPGTRLTVL.

The chain has TRBV20-1 and TRBJ1-5; tentatively, D is TRBD1 (5 bases). Trimming pared 3 bases from V and 4 bases from J, leaving 16 bases between. This CDR3 has 15 amino acids. Germline V CDR1 and CDR2: DFQATT, SNEGSKA (reference sequence). The CDR3 coding sequence is TGCAGTGCTAGTGGTGGAGCAGGGATTAATCAGCCCCAGCATTTT. It translates to CSASGGAGINQPQHF.

In DNA, the CDR3 is TGTGCCAGCAGCTTAGATCAAGGTGGGACTAGCAGAACGTACAATGAGCAGTTCTTC. This gives the protein CASSLDQGGTSRTYNEQFF. The chain recombines TRBV11-3 with TRBJ2-1, with TRBD2 identical over 9 bases. The junction had 13 bases not matched to a gene; V was cut back by 0 bases and J by 4 bases. The CDR3 length is 19 residues. Germline values: CDR1 SGHNT, CDR2 YENEEA.

The V and J genes are TRBV7-9 and TRBJ1-2; D perhaps matches TRBD1 (5 bases). Looked up from germline, CDR1 is SEHNR and CDR2 is FQNEAQ (reference sequence). The germline V and J ends were trimmed by 3 bases and 0 bases, with 11 bases remaining between them. The CDR3 length is 15 residues. CDR3 loop: CASSFPDRANYGYTF. The CDR3 DNA is TGTGCCAGCAGCTTTCCCGACAGAGCTAACTATGGCTACACCTTC.

The chain couples TRBV11-1 to TRBJ2-7; 10 nucleotides align to TRBD1. Germline-derived CDR1 and CDR2 are SGHAT and FQDESV (reference sequence). J was trimmed by 6 bases and V by 4 bases; bases with no gene match: 9. This CDR3 spans 15 amino acids. Here the CDR3 DNA reads TGTGCCAGCAGCTCCCGGGACAGGGGAGGAACCGAGCAGTACTTC. It yields the protein CASSSRDRGGTEQYF.